This T cell receptor beta chain appears in the sequencing data of a study of identical twins. Study-level points and caveats: Partly confounded zero-insertion analyses could result from invariant MAIT and iNKT cells. Donors were not followed over many years; analysis was cross-sectional. Modelling approaches yielded underestimates of out-of-frame TCR alpha sharing between monozygotic twins.

In every case, the donor was a healthy Caucasian. In TCRdb, the 5' RACE reads were re-called with MiXCR into one record per CDR3 protein. The data contain 300,000 to 400,000 distinct CDR3 sequences, about 12% of them seen just once; the ten biggest clones take up roughly 7%. The CDR3 spans 16 residues. Germline V lookup: CDR1 KGHDR, CDR2 SFDVKD. V dropped 5 bases and J dropped 0; count of bases not matched to a gene: 8. The table lists this clonotype with a few counts. Its antigen remains unknown. This sample was shared with a second study, whose subject was yellow fever vaccine responses in identical twins.

The J gene is TRBJ2-5, the V gene TRBV24-1, with TRBD1 matching 7 bases. Specimen: CD8+ T cells sorted from blood. This receptor was taken from a woman aged 18-35 years in good health. The CDR3 loop reads CATSARQGLYQETQYF. The CDR3 DNA reads as TGTGCCACCAGTGCCAGACAGGGATTGTACCAAGAGACCCAGTACTTC.